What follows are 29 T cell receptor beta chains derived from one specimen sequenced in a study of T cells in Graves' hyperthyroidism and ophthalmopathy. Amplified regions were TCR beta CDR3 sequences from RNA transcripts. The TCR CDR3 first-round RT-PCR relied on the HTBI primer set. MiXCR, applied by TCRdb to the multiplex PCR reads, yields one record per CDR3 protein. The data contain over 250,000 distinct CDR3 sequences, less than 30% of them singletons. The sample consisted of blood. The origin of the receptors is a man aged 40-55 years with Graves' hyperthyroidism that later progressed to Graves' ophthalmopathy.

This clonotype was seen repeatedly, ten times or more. The CDR3 loop is CASRTGVNGNTIYF. Here the CDR3 DNA reads TGTGCCAGCAGGACAGGGGTGAACGGAAACACCATATATTTT. The chain joins TRBV2 to TRBJ1-3; 8 nucleotides match TRBD1. Germline CDR1 reads SNHLY; CDR2 reads FYNNEI. The J segment lost 4 bases and the V segment lost 6 bases, leaving 5 bases of the junction unmatched. The CDR3 is 14 residues long. The full variable domain, with the rest looked up from reference TRBV2 and TRBJ1-3, is EPEVTQTPSHQVTQMGQEVILRCVPISNHLYFYWYRQILGQKVEFLVSFYNNEISEKSEIFDDQFSVERPDGSNFTLKIRSTKLEDSAMYFCASRTGVNGNTIYFGEGSWLTVV.

The CDR3 region is CASSYSTGAYEQYF. The CDR3 DNA follows: TGTGCCAGCAGTTACTCTACAGGGGCCTACGAGCAGTACTTC. This chain uses TRBV6-2 or TRBV6-3 with TRBJ2-7, with 7 bases matching TRBD1. J gave up 2 bases and V 0 bases, and 1 base lay outside the gene matches. From germline, CDR1 is MNHEY and CDR2 SVGEGT. This CDR3 has 14 amino acids.

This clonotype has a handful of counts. Here the CDR3 reads CASSHTSGEGSYEQYF. The CDR3 bases are TGTGCCAGCAGCCATACCTCAGGGGAAGGGAGCTACGAGCAGTACTTC. J is TRBJ2-7 and V is TRBV11-1; D might be TRBD1 (6 bases). V lost 5 bases to trimming and J lost 3 bases, with 20 bases between them. There are 16 residues in the CDR3. Germline loops: CDR1 SGHAT, CDR2 FQDESV (reference sequence).

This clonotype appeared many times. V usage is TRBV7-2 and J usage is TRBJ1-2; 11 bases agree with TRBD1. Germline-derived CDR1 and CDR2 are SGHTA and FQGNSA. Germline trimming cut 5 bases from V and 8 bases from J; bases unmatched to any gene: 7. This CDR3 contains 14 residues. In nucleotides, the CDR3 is TGTGCCAGCAGCCCTCGGACAGGGGGCGGGGGCTACACCTTC. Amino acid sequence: CASSPRTGGGGYTF.

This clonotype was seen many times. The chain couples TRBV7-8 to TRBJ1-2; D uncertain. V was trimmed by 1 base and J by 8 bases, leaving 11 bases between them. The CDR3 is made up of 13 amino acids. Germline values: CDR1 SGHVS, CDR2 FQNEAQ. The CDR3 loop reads CASSLGARRGYTF. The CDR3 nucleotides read TGTGCCAGCAGCTTAGGAGCGAGGAGAGGCTACACCTTC.

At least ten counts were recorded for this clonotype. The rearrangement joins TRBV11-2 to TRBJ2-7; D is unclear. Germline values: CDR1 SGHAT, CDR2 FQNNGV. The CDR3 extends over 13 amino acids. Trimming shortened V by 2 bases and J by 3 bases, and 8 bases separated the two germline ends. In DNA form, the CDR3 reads TGTGCCAGCAGCTTATATCGACGCTACGAGCAGTACTTC. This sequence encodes CASSLYRRYEQYF.

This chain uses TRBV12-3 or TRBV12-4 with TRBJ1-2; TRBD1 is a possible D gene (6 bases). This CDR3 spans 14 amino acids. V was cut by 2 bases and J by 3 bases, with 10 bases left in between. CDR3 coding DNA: TGTGCCAGCAGTTTAAAAGGGGGTGACTATGGCTACACCTTC. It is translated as CASSLKGGDYGYTF.

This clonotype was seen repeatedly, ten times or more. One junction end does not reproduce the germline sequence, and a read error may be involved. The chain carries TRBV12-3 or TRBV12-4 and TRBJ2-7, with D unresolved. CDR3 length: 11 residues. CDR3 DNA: TGTGCCAGCAGTTCCAGGTACGAGCAGCACTTC. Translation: CASSSRYEQHF.

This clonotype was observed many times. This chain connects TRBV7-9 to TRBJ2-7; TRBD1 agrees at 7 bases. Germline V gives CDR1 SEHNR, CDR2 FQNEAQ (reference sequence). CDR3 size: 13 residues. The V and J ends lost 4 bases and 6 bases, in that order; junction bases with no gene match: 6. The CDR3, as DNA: TGTGCCAGCAGCTCCCAGGGGGTGGCCGAGCAGTACTTC. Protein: CASSSQGVAEQYF.

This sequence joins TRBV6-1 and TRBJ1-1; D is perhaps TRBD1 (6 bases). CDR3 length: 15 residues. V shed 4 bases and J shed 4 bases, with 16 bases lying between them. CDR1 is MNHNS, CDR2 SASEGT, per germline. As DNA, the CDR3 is TGTGCCAGCAGTGCGGTCCGAGGGGGAGGCACTGAAGCTTTCTTT. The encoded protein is CASSAVRGGGTEAFF.

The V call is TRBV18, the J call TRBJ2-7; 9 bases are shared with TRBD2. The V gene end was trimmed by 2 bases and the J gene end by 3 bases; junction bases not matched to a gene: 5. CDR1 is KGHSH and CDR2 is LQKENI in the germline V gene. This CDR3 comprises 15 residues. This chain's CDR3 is CASSPELAGRYEQYF. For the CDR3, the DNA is TGTGCCAGCTCACCAGAACTAGCGGGCCGCTACGAGCAGTACTTC.

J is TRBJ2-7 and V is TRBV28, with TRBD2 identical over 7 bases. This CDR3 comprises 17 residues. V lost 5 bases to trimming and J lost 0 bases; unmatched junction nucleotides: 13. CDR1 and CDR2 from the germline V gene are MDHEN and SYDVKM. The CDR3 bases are TGTGCCAGCAGTCTTGATCAGCGGGATCAAAACTCCTACGAGCAGTACTTC. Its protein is CASSLDQRDQNSYEQYF.

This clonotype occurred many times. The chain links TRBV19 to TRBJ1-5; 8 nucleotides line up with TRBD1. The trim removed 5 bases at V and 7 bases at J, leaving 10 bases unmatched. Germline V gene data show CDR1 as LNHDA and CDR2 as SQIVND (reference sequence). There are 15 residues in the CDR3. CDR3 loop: CASSPEDRAEQPQHF. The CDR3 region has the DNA TGTGCCAGTAGTCCTGAGGACAGGGCAGAGCAGCCCCAGCATTTT.

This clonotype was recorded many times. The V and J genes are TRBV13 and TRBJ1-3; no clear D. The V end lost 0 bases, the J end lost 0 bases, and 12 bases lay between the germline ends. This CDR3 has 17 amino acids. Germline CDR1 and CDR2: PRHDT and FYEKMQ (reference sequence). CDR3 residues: CASSLGVIGSSGNTIYF. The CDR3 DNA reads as TGTGCCAGCAGCTTAGGAGTTATAGGGAGCTCTGGAAACACCATATATTTT.

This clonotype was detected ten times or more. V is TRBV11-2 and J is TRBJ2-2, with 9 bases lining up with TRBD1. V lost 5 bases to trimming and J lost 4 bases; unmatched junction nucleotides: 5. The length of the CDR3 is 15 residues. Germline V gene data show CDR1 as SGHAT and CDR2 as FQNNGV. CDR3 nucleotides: TGTGCCAGCAGCCCCCGACAGGGGGTCACCGGGGAGCTGTTTTTT. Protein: CASSPRQGVTGELFF.

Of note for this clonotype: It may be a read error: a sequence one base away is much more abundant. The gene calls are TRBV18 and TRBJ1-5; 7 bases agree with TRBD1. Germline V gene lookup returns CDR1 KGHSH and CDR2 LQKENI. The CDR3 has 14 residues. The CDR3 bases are TGTGCCAGCTCACGACAGGGAATCAATCGGCCCCAGCATTTT. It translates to CASSRQGINRPQHF.

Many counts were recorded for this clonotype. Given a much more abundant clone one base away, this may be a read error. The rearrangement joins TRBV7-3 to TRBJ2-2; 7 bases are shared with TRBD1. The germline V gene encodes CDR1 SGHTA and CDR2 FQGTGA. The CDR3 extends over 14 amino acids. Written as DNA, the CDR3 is TGTGCCAGCAGCTTACAGGGGGTAACCGGGGAGCTGCTTTTT. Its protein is CASSLQGVTGELLF.

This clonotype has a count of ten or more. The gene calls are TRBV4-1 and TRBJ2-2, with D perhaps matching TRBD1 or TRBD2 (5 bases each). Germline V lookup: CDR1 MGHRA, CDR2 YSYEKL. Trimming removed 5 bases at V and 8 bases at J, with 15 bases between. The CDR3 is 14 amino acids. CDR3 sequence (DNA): TGCGCCAGCAGCGGTCAACTCAGGGAGGGGGAGCTGTTTTTT. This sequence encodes CASSGQLREGELFF.

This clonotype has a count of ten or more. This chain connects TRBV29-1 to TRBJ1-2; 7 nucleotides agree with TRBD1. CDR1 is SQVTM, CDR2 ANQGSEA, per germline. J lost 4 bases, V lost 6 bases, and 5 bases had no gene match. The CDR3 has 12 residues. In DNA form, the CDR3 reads TGCAGCGTACCACAGGGGAGCTATGGCTACACCTTC. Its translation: CSVPQGSYGYTF.

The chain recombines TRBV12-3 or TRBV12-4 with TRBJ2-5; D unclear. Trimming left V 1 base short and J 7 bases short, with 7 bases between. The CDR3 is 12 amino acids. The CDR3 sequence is CASSLVGGTQYF. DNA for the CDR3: TGTGCCAGCAGTTTAGTGGGCGGGACCCAGTACTTC.

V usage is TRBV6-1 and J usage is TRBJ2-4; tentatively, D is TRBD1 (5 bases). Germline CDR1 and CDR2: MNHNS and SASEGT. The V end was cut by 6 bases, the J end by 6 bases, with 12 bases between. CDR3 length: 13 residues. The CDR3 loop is CASRPPDRNIQYF. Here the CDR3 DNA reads TGTGCCAGCAGACCTCCCGACAGAAACATTCAGTACTTC.

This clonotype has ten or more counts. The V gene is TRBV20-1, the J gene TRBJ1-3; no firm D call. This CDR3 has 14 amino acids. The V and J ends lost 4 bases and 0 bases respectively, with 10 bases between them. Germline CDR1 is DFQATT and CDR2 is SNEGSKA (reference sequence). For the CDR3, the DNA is TGCAGTGCTACCGTCCGAAACTCTGGAAACACCATATATTTT. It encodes CSATVRNSGNTIYF.

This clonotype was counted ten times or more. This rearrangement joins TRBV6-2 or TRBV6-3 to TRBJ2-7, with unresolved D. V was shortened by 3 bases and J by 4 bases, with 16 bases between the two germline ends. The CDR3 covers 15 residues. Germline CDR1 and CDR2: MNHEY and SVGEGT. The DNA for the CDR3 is TGTGCCAGCAGTTATCTTCTTGGTGGCATTTACGAGCAGTACTTC. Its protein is CASSYLLGGIYEQYF.

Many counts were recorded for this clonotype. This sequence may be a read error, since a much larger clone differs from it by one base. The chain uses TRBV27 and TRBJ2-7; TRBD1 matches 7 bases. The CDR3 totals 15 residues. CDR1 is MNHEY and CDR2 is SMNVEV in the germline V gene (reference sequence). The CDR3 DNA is TGTGCCAGCAGGATGGGACAGCGTCCCCCCTACGAGCGGTACTTC. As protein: CASRMGQRPPYERYF.

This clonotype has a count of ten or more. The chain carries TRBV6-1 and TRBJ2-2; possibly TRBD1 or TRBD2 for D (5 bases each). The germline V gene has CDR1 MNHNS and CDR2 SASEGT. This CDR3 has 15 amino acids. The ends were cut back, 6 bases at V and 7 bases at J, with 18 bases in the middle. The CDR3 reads CASRRGESVHGELFF. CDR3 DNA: TGTGCCAGCAGGAGGGGAGAATCGGTTCACGGGGAGCTGTTTTTT.

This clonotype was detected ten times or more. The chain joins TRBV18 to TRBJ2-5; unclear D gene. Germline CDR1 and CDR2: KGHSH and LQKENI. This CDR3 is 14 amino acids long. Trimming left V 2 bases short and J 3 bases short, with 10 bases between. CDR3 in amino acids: CASSPGIGKETQYF. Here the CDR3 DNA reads TGTGCCAGCTCACCAGGAATCGGAAAAGAGACCCAGTACTTC.

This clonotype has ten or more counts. The DNA for the CDR3 is TGTGCCAGTAGTTTTCGGGACACCAACCATAACTATGGCTACACCTTC. This gives the protein CASSFRDTNHNYGYTF. The rearrangement joins TRBV19 to TRBJ1-2; TRBD1 is a possible D gene (6 bases). Trimming removed 5 bases at V and 1 base at J, with 17 bases between. This CDR3 has 16 residues. The germline V gene encodes CDR1 LNHDA and CDR2 SQIVND (reference sequence).

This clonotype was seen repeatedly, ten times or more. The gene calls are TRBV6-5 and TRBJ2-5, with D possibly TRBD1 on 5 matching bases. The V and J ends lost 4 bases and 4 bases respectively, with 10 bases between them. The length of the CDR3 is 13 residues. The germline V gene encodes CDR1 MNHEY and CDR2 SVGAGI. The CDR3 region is CASSSGMGETQYF. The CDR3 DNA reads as TGTGCCAGCAGTTCAGGGATGGGAGAGACCCAGTACTTC.

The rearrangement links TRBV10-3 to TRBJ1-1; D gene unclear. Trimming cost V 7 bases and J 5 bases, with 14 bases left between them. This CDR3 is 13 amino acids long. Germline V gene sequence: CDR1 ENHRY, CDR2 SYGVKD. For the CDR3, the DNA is TGTGCCATCAAAGGGCAGGAGGGAACTGAAGCTTTCTTT. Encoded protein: CAIKGQEGTEAFF.